This TCR beta chain was sequenced during a study of blood T cell repertoires in COVID-19. In the study overall: Samples representing acute and convalescent COVID-19 were sourced from the United States, Italy and Spain. Nucleic acid was either cDNA or gDNA, and it came from T cells, B-cell-depleted T cells, or PBMCs.

Methods used by the authors: Reference gene primer amplification yielded estimated nucleated cell counts. TCRdb's table, derived via immunoSEQ multiplex PCR, lists solely in-frame clones and lacks some. That table furnishes V, J and clone size, whereas the DNA furnished D and trimming. This table has tens of thousands of clones, over 80% appearing once. With 0 bases removed from V and 0 bases from J, the gap between germline ends came to 7 bases. CDR1 and CDR2 (germline): SGHRS, YFSETQ. The length of the CDR3 is 16 residues. The sample holds a few counts of this clone. The J gene is TRBJ2-6, the V gene TRBV5-1; the D is unclear. The specimen was peripheral blood. This sequence was found in a human donor in a cohort sampled during active COVID-19. This CDR3 is CASSLAIRSGANVLTF. The CDR3 nucleotides are TGCGCCAGCAGCTTGGCTATCCGCTCTGGGGCCAACGTCCTGACTTTC. Full variable domain (rest looked up from reference TRBV5-1 and TRBJ2-6): KAGVTQTPRYLIKTRGQQVTLSCSPISGHRSVSWYQQTPGQGLQFLFEYFSETQRNKGNFPGRFSGRQFSNSRSEMNVSTLELGDSALYLCASSLAIRSGANVLTFGAGSRLTVL.